Sequencing of this TCR beta chain was carried out in a study of identical twins. This clonotype showed up many times. Its antigen is not identified. A single record per CDR3 protein comes from TCRdb applying MiXCR to the 5' RACE reads. The sample has about 890,000 distinct CDR3 sequences, more than 9% seen once. The germline V gene encodes CDR1 DFQATT and CDR2 SNEGSKA (reference sequence). The CDR3 runs 16 residues. Trimming took 0 bases from V and 2 from J; bases not matched to a gene: 7. Overall study results and limits: Insertions were fewer in abundant cord blood beta clonotypes, whereas memory repertoires showed none of this pattern. The degree of excess twin sharing was weaker in beta out-of-frame sequences.

This sample was also put to use in a study of yellow fever vaccine responses in identical twins.

The gene calls are TRBV20-1 and TRBJ2-1, with 7 bases matching TRBD1. The source of this sequence is a woman aged 18-30 years in good health. The sample comprised PBMCs. The CDR3 region has the DNA TGCAGTGCTAGAGATAGAATGAGGGGGCCCTACAATGAGCAGTTCTTC. Translated, it gives CSARDRMRGPYNEQFF.